The entry below describes one T cell receptor beta chain. Its antigen is undetermined. The data were taken from a study of cytomegalovirus exposure and HLA in healthy donors. Findings and limits, study-wide: Some TCR beta chains (about 180 of them) were listed as cytomegalovirus-associated. Whilst most TCR sequences proved rare, a subset of public TCRs occurred across many donors.

Amplification used 60 Vbeta primers and 13 Jbeta primers. Measured with immunoSEQ multiplex PCR; TCRdb has only the in-frame clones, and not every one. The repertoire holds about 110,000 clones, roughly two thirds seen once, with around 3.5% in the top ten. The germline V and J ends were trimmed by 0 bases and 4 bases, with 9 bases remaining between them. Germline V gives CDR1 ENHRY, CDR2 SYGVKD. The CDR3 consists of 14 residues. The clonotype was recovered from a man aged 30 to 39 in good health and CMV-seronegative. Sequencing used PBMCs. The chain carries TRBV10-3 and TRBJ1-2, with D maybe TRBD1 (5 bases). The chain's CDR3 is CAISESQGTYGYTF. CDR3 in DNA: TGTGCCATCAGTGAGTCGCAGGGCACCTATGGCTACACCTTC.